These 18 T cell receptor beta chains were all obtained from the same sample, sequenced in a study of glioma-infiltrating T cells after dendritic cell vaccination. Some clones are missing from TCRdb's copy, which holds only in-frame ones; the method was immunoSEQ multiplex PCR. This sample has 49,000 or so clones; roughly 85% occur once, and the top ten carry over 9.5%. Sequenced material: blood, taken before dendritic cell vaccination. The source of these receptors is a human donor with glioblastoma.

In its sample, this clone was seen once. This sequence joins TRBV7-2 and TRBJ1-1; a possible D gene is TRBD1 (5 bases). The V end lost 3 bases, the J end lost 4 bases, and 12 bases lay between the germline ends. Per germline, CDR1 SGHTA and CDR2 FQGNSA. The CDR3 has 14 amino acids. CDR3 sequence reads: CASSLGGLGTEAFF. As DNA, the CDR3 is TGTGCCAGCAGCTTGGGGGGATTGGGCACTGAAGCTTTCTTT.

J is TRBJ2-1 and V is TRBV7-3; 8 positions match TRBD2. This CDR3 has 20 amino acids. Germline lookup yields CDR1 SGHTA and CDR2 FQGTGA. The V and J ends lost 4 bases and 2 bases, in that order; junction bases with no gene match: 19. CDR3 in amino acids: CASSYLGGRLFERAYNEQFF. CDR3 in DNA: TGTGCCAGCAGCTACCTTGGCGGGAGGCTATTCGAGCGGGCCTACAATGAGCAGTTCTTC.

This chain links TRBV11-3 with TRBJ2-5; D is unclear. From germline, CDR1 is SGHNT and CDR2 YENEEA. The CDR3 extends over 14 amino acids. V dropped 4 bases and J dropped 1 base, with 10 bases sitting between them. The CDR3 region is CASSYVRGQETQYF. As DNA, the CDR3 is TGTGCCAGCAGCTACGTCCGCGGCCAAGAGACCCAGTACTTC.

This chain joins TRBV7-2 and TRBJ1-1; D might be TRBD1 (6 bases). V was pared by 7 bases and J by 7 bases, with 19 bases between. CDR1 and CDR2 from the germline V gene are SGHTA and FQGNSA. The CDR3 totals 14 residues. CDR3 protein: CASTPGGQGNEAFF. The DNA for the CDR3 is TGTGCCAGCACCCCGGGGGGGCAGGGTAATGAAGCTTTCTTT.

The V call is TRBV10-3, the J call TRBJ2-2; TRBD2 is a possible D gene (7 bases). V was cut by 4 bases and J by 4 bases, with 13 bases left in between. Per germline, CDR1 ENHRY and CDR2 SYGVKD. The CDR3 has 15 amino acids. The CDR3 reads CAISAGEGSTGELFF. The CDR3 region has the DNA TGTGCCATCAGTGCAGGGGAGGGGTCCACCGGGGAGCTGTTTTTT.

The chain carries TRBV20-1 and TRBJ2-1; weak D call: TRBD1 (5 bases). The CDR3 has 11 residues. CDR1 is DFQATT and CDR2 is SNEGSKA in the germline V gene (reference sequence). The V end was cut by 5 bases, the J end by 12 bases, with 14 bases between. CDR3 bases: TGCAGTGCTCCAGGGCCCCCGGGGCAGTTCTTC. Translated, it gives CSAPGPPGQFF.

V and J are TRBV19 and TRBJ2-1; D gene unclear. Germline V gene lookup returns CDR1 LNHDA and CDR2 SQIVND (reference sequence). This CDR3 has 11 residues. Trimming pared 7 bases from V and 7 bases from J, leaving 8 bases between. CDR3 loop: CASKSVNEQFF. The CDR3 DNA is TGTGCCAGTAAATCCGTGAATGAGCAGTTCTTC.

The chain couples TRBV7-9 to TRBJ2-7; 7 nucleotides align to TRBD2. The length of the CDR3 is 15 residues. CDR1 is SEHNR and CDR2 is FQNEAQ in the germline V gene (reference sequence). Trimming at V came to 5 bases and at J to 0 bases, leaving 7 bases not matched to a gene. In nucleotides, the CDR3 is TGTGCCAGCAGCCCCCCAGGCGGGGGCTCCTACGAGCAGTACTTC. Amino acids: CASSPPGGGSYEQYF.

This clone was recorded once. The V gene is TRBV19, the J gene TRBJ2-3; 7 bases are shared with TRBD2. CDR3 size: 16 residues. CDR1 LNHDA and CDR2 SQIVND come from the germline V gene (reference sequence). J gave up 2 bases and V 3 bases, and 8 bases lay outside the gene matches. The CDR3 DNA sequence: TGTGCCAGTAGTATGTGGGAGGGAGGGACCACAGATACGCAGTATTTT. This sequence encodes CASSMWEGGTTDTQYF.

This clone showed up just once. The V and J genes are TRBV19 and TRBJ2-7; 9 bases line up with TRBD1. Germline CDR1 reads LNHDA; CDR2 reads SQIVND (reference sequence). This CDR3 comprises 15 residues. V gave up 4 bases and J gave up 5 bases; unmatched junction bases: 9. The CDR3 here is CASSKPGTGFHEQYF. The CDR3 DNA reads TGTGCCAGTAGTAAGCCCGGGACAGGGTTCCACGAGCAGTACTTC.

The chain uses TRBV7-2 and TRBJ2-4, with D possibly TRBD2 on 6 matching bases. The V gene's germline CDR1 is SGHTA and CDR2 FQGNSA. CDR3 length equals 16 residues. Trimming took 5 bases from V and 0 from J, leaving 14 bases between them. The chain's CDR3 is CASSLKTGLAKNIQYF. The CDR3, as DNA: TGTGCCAGCAGCCTAAAAACGGGACTAGCCAAAAACATTCAGTACTTC.

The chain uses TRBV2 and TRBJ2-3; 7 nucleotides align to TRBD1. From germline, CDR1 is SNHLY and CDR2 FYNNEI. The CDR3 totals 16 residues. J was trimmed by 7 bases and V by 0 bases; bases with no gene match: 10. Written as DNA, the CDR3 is TGTGCCAGCAGTGAAGCTATAGGGGGCAGGGGCCATACGCAGTATTTT. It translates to CASSEAIGGRGHTQYF.

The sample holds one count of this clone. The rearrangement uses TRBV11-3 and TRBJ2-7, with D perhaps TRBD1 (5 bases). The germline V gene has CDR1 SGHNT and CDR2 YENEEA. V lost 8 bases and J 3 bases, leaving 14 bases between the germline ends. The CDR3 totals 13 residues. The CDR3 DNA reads TGTGCCAGCGTTGGGAAAGGACACTACGAGCAGTACTTC. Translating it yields CASVGKGHYEQYF.

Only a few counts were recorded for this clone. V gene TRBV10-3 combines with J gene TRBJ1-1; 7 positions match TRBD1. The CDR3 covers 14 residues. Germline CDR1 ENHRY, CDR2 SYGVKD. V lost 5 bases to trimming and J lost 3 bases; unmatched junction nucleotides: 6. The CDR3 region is CAISFHTGDTEAFF. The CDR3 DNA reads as TGTGCCATCAGTTTCCATACAGGGGACACTGAAGCTTTCTTT.

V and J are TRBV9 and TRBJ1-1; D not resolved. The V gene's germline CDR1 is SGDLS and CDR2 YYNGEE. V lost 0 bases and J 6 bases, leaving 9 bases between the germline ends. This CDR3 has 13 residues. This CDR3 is CASSVATGSEAFF. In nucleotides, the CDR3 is TGTGCCAGCAGCGTAGCTACGGGGTCTGAAGCTTTCTTT.

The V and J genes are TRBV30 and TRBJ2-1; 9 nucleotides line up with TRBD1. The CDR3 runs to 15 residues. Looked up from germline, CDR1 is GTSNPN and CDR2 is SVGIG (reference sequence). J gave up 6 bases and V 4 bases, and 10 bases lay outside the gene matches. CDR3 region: CAWMLRTGVFNEQFF. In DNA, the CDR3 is TGTGCCTGGATGTTAAGGACAGGGGTCTTCAATGAGCAGTTCTTC.

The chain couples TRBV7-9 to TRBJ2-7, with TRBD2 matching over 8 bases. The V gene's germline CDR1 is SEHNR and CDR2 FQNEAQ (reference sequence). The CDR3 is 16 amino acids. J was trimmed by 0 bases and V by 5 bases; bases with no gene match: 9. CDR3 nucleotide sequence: TGTGCCAGCAGCGGCGGAGCGGGAGCGAGCTCCTACGAGCAGTACTTC. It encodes CASSGGAGASSYEQYF.

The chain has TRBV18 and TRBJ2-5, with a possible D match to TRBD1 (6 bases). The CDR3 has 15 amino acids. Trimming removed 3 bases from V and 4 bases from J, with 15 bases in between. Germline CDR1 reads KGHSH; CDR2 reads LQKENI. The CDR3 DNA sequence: TGTGCCAGCTCACCCTTAGGATTAGGGGGAGAGACCCAGTACTTC. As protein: CASSPLGLGGETQYF. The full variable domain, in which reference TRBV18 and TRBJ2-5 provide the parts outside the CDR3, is NAGVMQNPRHLVRRRGQEARLRCSPMKGHSHVYWYRQLPEEGLKFMVYLQKENIIDESGMPKERFSAEFPKEGPSILRIQQVVRGDSAAYFCASSPLGLGGETQYFGPGTRLLVL.